Here is one T cell receptor (beta chain) with its context. What it binds is unknown. The record originates from a study of T cells expressing NK-cell markers. Study-wide context: HCMV seropositivity characterized most of the eight sequenced donors, and seronegativity one. Study-level points and caveats: Roughly 1.0-7.0% of CD8+ T cells in over five donors belonged to dominant NKG2C+ clonotypes. The leading position in the CD3+CD56-NKG2C+ fraction of a handful of donors also went to these clonotypes.

TCR beta cDNA was made by 5'RACE template switching with UMIs. TCRdb reanalyzed the 5' RACE reads and collapses them to one entry per CDR3 protein, without DNA. This repertoire includes around 110,000 distinct CDR3 sequences. The CDR3 consists of 13 residues. CDR1 and CDR2 (germline): DFQATT, SNEGSKA (reference sequence). Sample: blood T cells: a sorted CD56 or NKG2C T cell subset, CD4+ or CD8+ T cells, or bulk PBMC T cells (not recorded which). The TCR was taken from a woman aged 18 to 75 in good health. This chain links TRBV20-1 with TRBJ1-1; TCRdb names TRBD1, which stays unverified in the absence of DNA. This CDR3 reads CSAGLSGLTEAFF.